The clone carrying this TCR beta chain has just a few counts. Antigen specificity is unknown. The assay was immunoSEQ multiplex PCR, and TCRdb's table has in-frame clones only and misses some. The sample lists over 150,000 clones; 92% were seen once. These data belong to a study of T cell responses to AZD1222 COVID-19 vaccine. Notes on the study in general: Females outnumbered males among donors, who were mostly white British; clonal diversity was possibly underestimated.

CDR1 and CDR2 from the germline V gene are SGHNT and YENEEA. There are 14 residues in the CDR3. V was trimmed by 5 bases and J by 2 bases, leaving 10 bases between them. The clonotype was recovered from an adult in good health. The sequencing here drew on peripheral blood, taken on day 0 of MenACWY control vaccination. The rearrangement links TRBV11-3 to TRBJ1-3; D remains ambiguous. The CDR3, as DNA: TGTGCCAGCAGCCCCCGGGAGGCTGGAAACACCATATATTTT. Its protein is CASSPREAGNTIYF.